This T cell receptor beta chain appears in the sequencing data of a study of T-cell memory formation after mild COVID-19. Overall study context: Most TCR clusters belonged to a single donor.

Using its own MiXCR run on the 5' RACE reads, TCRdb lists one record per CDR3 protein. The sample lists 400,000 to 500,000 distinct CDR3 sequences; around 20% were seen once. The CDR3 contains 15 residues. Trimming stripped 3 bases from V and 1 base from J, with 14 bases between. Germline values: CDR1 DFQATT, CDR2 SNEGSKA (reference sequence). This clonotype was obtained from an adult woman who had mild COVID-19 (a few samples of this study predate the infection). Cell type and time point are not known. Specimen: PBMCs or a T cell subset sorted from them (not recorded which). The V call is TRBV20-1, the J call TRBJ2-3, with D perhaps matching TRBD2 (5 bases). The CDR3 DNA is TGCAGTGCTAGTTTCTTTGGTAGCGGCACAGATACGCAGTATTTT. Amino acid sequence: CSASFFGSGTDTQYF.